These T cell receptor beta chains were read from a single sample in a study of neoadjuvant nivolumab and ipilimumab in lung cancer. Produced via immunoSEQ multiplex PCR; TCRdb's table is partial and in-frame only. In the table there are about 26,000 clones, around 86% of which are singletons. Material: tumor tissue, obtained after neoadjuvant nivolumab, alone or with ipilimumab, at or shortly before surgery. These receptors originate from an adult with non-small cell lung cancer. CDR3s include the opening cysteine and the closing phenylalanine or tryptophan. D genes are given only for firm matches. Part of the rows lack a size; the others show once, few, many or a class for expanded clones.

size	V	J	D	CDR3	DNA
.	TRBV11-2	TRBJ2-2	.	CASSLSRRSGELFF	TGTGCCAGCAGCTTATCTAGGAGGTCCGGGGAGCTGTTTTTT
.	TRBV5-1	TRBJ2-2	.	CASSLGPEELFF	TGCGCCAGCAGCTTGGGCCCCGAGGAGCTGTTTTTT
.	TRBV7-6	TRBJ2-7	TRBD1	CASSFSGTGRNEQYF	TGTGCCAGCAGTTTTTCCGGGACAGGGCGCAACGAGCAGTACTTC
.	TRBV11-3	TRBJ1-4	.	CASSPGLEKLFF	TGTGCCAGCAGCCCCGGCCTCGAAAAACTGTTTTTT
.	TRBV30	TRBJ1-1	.	CAIRGDPFREAFF	TGTGCCATAAGAGGTGACCCGTTCAGGGAAGCTTTCTTT
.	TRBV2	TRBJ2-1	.	CARGASGNNEQFF	TGTGCCAGGGGGGCTAGCGGAAACAATGAGCAGTTCTTC
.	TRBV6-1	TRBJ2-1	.	CASSIFSYNEQFF	TGTGCCAGCAGTATATTCTCCTACAATGAGCAGTTCTTC
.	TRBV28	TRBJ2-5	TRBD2	CAISGREETQYF	TGTGCCATTAGCGGGAGGGAAGAGACCCAGTACTTC
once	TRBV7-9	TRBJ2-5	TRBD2	CASSLVGGFTQETQYF	TGTGCCAGCAGCTTAGTGGGGGGGTTTACCCAAGAGACCCAGTACTTC
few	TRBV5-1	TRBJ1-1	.	CASSIRQTGDTEAFF	TGCGCCAGCAGCATACGACAGACGGGGGACACTGAAGCTTTCTTT
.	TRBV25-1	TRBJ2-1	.	CASSEDNEQFF	TGTGCCAGCAGTGAGGACAATGAGCAGTTCTTC
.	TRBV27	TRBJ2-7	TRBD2	CASRGLAGGYYEQYF	TGTGCCAGCAGGGGGCTAGCGGGGGGTTATTACGAGCAGTACTTC
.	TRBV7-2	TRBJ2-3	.	CASRRVDADTQYF	TGTGCCAGCAGAAGGGTAGATGCAGATACGCAGTATTTT
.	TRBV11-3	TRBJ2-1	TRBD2	CASSPPGTSNYNEQFF	TGTGCCAGCAGCCCCCCCGGGACTAGCAATTACAATGAGCAGTTCTTC
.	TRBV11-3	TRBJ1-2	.	CASSLGDYGYTF	TGTGCCAGCAGCTTGGGGGACTATGGCTACACCTTC
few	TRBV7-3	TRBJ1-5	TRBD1	CASSSRGLDQPQHF	TGTGCCAGCAGCTCGAGGGGGCTTGATCAGCCCCAGCATTTT
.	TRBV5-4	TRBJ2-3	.	CASPSSTGDGDTQYF	TGTGCCAGCCCTTCGAGCACGGGAGACGGGGATACGCAGTATTTT
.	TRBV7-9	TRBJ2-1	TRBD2	CASSLGTSGNNEQFF	TGTGCCAGCAGCTTAGGAACTAGCGGGAACAATGAGCAGTTCTTC
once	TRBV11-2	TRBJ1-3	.	CASSRVWQPSFYSGNTIYF	TGTGCCAGCAGCCGCGTTTGGCAGCCAAGTTTCTACTCTGGAAACACCATATATTTT
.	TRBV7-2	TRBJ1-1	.	CASSLGGPTTGTEAFF	TGTGCCAGCAGCTTAGGGGGGCCGACAACGGGCACTGAAGCTTTCTTT
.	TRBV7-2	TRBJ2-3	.	CASSSLRTDTQYF	TGTGCCAGCAGCTCTCTCCGCACAGATACGCAGTATTTT
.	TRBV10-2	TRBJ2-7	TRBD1	CASSVGQGPYEQYF	TGCGCCAGCAGTGTAGGACAGGGTCCCTACGAGCAGTACTTC
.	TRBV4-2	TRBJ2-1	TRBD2	CASSPRMGGERGNEQFF	TGTGCCAGCAGCCCCCGCATGGGCGGGGAGCGGGGGAATGAGCAGTTCTTC
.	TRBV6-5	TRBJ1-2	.	CASSGFAHYGYTF	TGTGCCAGCAGTGGGTTTGCTCACTATGGCTACACCTTC
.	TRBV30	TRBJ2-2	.	CAWSAAEAGELFF	TGTGCCTGGAGTGCAGCGGAAGCCGGGGAGCTGTTTTTT
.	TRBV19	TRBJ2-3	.	CASNPGPYTDTQYF	TGTGCCAGTAATCCGGGTCCTTACACAGATACGCAGTATTTT
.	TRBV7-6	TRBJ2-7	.	CASSSRDIYEQYF	TGTGCCAGCAGCTCCCGGGACATTTACGAGCAGTACTTC
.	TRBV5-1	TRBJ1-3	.	CASSPGTAENTIYF	TGCGCCAGCAGCCCAGGGACCGCAGAAAACACCATATATTTT
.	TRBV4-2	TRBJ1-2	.	CASSPRGSALIYGYTF	TGTGCCAGCAGCCCCCGGGGCAGTGCGCTCATCTATGGCTACACCTTC
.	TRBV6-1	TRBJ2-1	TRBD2	CASSSSGRGDEQFF	TGTGCCAGCAGTTCAAGCGGGAGAGGAGATGAGCAGTTCTTC
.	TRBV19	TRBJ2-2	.	CASSMGRTGELFF	TGTGCCAGTAGTATGGGGCGCACCGGGGAGCTGTTTTTT
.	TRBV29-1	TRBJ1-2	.	CSARPGDYGYTF	TGCAGCGCGAGACCGGGGGACTATGGCTACACCTTC
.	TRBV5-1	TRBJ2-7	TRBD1	CASSLPSSGTVTYEQYF	TGCGCCAGCAGCTTACCTTCCTCAGGGACAGTAACCTACGAGCAGTACTTC
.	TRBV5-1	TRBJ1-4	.	CASSLDGVTDEKLFF	TGCGCCAGCAGCTTGGACGGGGTGACGGATGAAAAACTGTTTTTT
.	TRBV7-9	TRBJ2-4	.	CASSPRGSAKNIQYF	TGTGCCAGCAGCCCCCGGGGATCAGCCAAAAACATTCAGTACTTC
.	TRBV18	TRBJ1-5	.	CASSPDMANQPQHF	TGTGCCAGCTCCCCAGACATGGCTAATCAGCCCCAGCATTTT
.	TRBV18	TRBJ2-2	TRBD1	CASSPDRDRGSNTGELFF	TGTGCCAGCTCCCCCGACAGGGACAGGGGATCGAACACCGGGGAGCTGTTTTTT
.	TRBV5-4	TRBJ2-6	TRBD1	CASSTGTARGANVLTF	TGTGCCAGCAGCACCGGGACAGCCCGAGGGGCCAACGTCCTGACTTTC
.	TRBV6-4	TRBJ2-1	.	CASSPGGSYNEQFF	TGTGCCAGTTCTCCGGGCGGCTCCTACAATGAGCAGTTCTTC
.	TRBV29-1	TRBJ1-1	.	CSVEGLPTGDTEAFF	TGCAGCGTTGAAGGCCTTCCAACGGGGGACACTGAAGCTTTCTTT
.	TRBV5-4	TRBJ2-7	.	CASSLGGFEQYF	TGTGCCAGCAGCTTGGGGGGCTTCGAGCAGTACTTC
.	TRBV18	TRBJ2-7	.	CASSPPTRGPEQYF	TGTGCCAGCTCACCACCGACCCGTGGCCCGGAGCAGTACTTC
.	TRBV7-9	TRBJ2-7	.	CASSPAYEQYF	TGTGCCAGCAGCCCGGCCTACGAGCAGTACTTC
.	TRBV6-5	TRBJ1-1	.	CASSRRQASNWEAFF	TGTGCCAGCAGCCGAAGACAGGCTAGTAATTGGGAAGCTTTCTTT
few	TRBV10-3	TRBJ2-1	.	CAISETGTYYNEQFF	TGTGCCATCAGTGAGACAGGGACCTACTACAATGAGCAGTTCTTC
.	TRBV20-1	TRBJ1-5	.	CSASWNSAQHF	TGCAGTGCTAGTTGGAATTCGGCCCAGCATTTT
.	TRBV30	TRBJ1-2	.	CAWMGLYGYTF	TGTGCCTGGATGGGTCTTTATGGCTACACCTTC
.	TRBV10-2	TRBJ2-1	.	CASSERDNEQFF	TGCGCCAGCAGTGAGAGGGATAATGAGCAGTTCTTC
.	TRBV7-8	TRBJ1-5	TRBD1	CASSLDRADQPQHF	TGTGCCAGCAGCCTCGACAGGGCTGATCAGCCCCAGCATTTT
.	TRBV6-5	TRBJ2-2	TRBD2	CASTEAGINTGELFF	TGTGCCAGCACCGAAGCGGGGATTAACACCGGGGAGCTGTTTTTT
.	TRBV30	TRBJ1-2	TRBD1	CAWIPTGGEGGYTF	TGTGCCTGGATCCCCACAGGGGGCGAGGGCGGCTACACCTTC
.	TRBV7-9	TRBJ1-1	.	CASSPPGEGTEAFF	TGTGCCAGCAGCCCCCCAGGTGAGGGAACTGAAGCTTTCTTT
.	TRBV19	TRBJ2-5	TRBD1	CASSTGGQGETQYF	TGTGCCAGTAGCACTGGGGGACAGGGAGAGACCCAGTACTTC
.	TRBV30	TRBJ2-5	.	CAWSVVGQPQETQYF	TGTGCCTGGAGTGTAGTCGGACAGCCCCAAGAGACCCAGTACTTC
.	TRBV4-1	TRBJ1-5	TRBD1	CASSQDAGQGIQPQHF	TGCGCCAGCAGCCAAGATGCTGGACAGGGAATCCAGCCCCAGCATTTT
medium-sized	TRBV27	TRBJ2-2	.	CASSLSTGELFF	TGTGCCAGCAGTTTAAGCACCGGGGAGCTGTTTTTT
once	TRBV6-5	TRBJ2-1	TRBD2	CASSYLRSSGHNEQFF	TGTGCCAGCAGCTACCTCCGGTCTAGCGGACACAATGAGCAGTTCTTC
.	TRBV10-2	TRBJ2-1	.	CASSESDGYNEQFF	TGCGCCAGCAGTGAGTCGGACGGCTACAATGAGCAGTTCTTC
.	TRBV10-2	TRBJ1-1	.	CASSEWGRGAFF	TGCGCCAGCAGTGAGTGGGGCAGGGGAGCTTTCTTT
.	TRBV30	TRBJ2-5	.	CAWSQSYQETQYF	TGTGCCTGGAGTCAGAGCTACCAAGAGACCCAGTACTTC